This is a list of T cell receptor beta chains from one sample in a study of prognosis after radiotherapy for stage I lung cancer. TCRdb recomputed calls from the multiplex PCR reads with MiXCR, one row per CDR3 protein. The top ten clones hold approximately 8.3% of a sample with 59,000 or so distinct CDR3 sequences, 26% of them seen once. Sequenced here: PBMCs, sampled before or after stereotactic body radiation therapy (not recorded which). The receptors stem from a donor over 45 with non-small cell lung cancer. CDR3s include the opening cysteine and the closing phenylalanine or tryptophan. D genes are given only for firm matches. Where a row states a size, it is once, few, many or the class of an expanded clone; other rows omit it.

abundance,v_gene,j_gene,d_gene,CDR3aa,CDR3nt
many,TRBV30,TRBJ2-1,NA,CAWAFFSNEQFF,TGTGCCTGGGCATTCTTTAGCAATGAGCAGTTCTTC
many,TRBV5-1,TRBJ1-2,NA,CASSLETTVNYGYTF,TGCGCCAGCAGCTTGGAGACAACCGTAAACTATGGCTACACCTTC
NA,TRBV5-4,TRBJ2-7,NA,CASSLAGSHEQYF,TGTGCCAGCAGCTTGGCGGGGAGTCACGAGCAGTACTTC
many,TRBV27,TRBJ2-2,NA,CASSLSFSNTGELFF,TGTGCCAGCAGTTTATCGTTCAGTAACACCGGGGAGCTGTTTTTT
NA,TRBV12-3/TRBV12-4,TRBJ2-5,NA,CASSSRVLETQYF,TGTGCCAGCAGCTCCCGGGTGTTGGAGACCCAGTACTTC
many,TRBV28,TRBJ1-4,NA,CASSPRGGISEKLFF,TGTGCCAGCAGTCCTCGGGGGGGCATCAGTGAAAAACTGTTTTTT
many,TRBV11-3,TRBJ1-2,NA,CASSPLGGYTF,TGTGCCAGCAGCCCACTCGGTGGCTACACCTTC
many,TRBV9,TRBJ1-2,NA,CASSAGVGYGYTF,TGTGCCAGCAGCGCAGGGGTGGGCTATGGCTACACCTTC
many,TRBV19,TRBJ2-3,TRBD2,CASSIGEGWSTDTQYF,TGTGCCAGTAGTATAGGGGAGGGATGGAGCACAGATACGCAGTATTTT
many,TRBV20-1,TRBJ2-7,NA,CSANPDNYEQYF,TGCAGTGCTAACCCGGACAACTACGAGCAGTACTTC
many,TRBV7-9,TRBJ2-5,NA,CASSLVPGGETQYF,TGTGCCAGCAGCTTAGTTCCAGGGGGGGAGACCCAGTACTTC
many,TRBV28,TRBJ1-1,NA,CASSAPGQWNTEAFF,TGTGCCAGCAGTGCACCGGGACAATGGAACACTGAAGCTTTCTTT
many,TRBV3-1,TRBJ2-5,NA,CASSNLGGYSPRETQYF,TGTGCCAGCAGCAACCTCGGAGGTTACAGTCCTCGGGAGACCCAGTACTTC
NA,TRBV20-1,TRBJ2-3,TRBD2,CSDTGGGGAPDTQYF,TGCAGTGACACGGGGGGCGGGGGGGCCCCAGATACGCAGTATTTT
many,TRBV3-1,TRBJ2-1,NA,CASSQGGSLHNEQFF,TGTGCCAGCAGCCAAGGAGGTTCGCTGCACAATGAGCAGTTCTTC
once,TRBV27,TRBJ2-2,TRBD1,CASRGCGQGARELFF,TGTGCCAGCAGAGGATGCGGACAGGGGGCCAGGGAGCTGTTTTTT
NA,TRBV6-1,TRBJ2-7,TRBD1,CASLDRPYEQYF,TGTGCCAGCCTGGACAGGCCCTACGAGCAGTACTTC
many,TRBV6-1,TRBJ2-2,NA,CASRHRGTGELFF,TGTGCCAGCAGACATAGGGGGACCGGGGAGCTGTTTTTT
many,TRBV6-4,TRBJ1-2,NA,CASSSQGSHGYTF,TGTGCCAGCAGTTCACAGGGTTCTCATGGCTACACCTTC
many,TRBV28,TRBJ1-2,NA,CASSPGQLLYGYTF,TGTGCCAGCAGCCCTGGACAGCTACTCTATGGCTACACCTTC
many,TRBV6-1,TRBJ2-3,NA,CASSEMVSSTDTQYF,TGTGCCAGCAGTGAAATGGTTTCTAGCACAGATACGCAGTATTTT
many,TRBV2,TRBJ2-1,NA,CASVQELANEQFF,TGTGCCAGCGTCCAGGAACTAGCTAATGAGCAGTTCTTC
many,TRBV20-1,TRBJ1-2,NA,CSAEGHLNYGYTF,TGCAGTGCTGAGGGACACCTTAACTATGGCTACACCTTC
many,TRBV5-1,TRBJ2-7,NA,CASSLSGTPGYEQYF,TGCGCCAGCAGCTTATCGGGCACGCCGGGCTACGAGCAGTACTTC
many,TRBV19,TRBJ2-1,TRBD1,CASSPGTGGLSEQFF,TGTGCCAGTAGCCCCGGGACAGGGGGCTTGAGCGAGCAGTTCTTC
once,TRBV19,TRBJ2-3,TRBD2,CGSTPRASGGPSTYTDTQYF,TGTGGCAGTACCCCTCGGGCTAGCGGGGGGCCGTCCACTTATACAGATACGCAGTATTTT
many,TRBV10-3,TRBJ2-2,TRBD1,CAISENRGQGELFF,TGTGCCATCAGTGAGAACAGGGGGCAGGGGGAGCTGTTTTTT
many,TRBV3-1,TRBJ2-7,TRBD2,CASSQATSGTSGGSEQYF,TGTGCCAGCAGCCAAGCGACATCGGGGACTAGCGGGGGGTCCGAGCAGTACTTC
many,TRBV11-2,TRBJ2-5,TRBD2,CASSLGSGGGAARETQYF,TGTGCCAGCAGCTTAGGGTCTGGCGGGGGGGCCGCGCGGGAGACCCAGTACTTC
many,TRBV29-1,TRBJ1-1,TRBD1,CSGRDRAQAFF,TGCAGCGGACGGGACAGGGCCCAAGCTTTCTTT
NA,TRBV20-1,TRBJ2-3,TRBD1,CSAYRGIQDSTDTQYF,TGCAGTGCCTACAGGGGGATACAGGATAGCACAGATACGCAGTATTTT
once,TRBV6-2/TRBV6-3,TRBJ2-2,NA,CTSSRIHAGELFF,TGTACCAGCAGTCGCATTCATGCCGGGGAGCTGTTTTTT
many,TRBV20-1,TRBJ1-5,NA,CSARLDGAGSQHF,TGCAGTGCTAGACTCGACGGAGCGGGGAGCCAGCATTTT
many,TRBV6-1,TRBJ1-1,NA,CASRDSSTEAFF,TGTGCCAGCAGGGACAGCTCCACTGAAGCTTTCTTT
many,TRBV3-1,TRBJ1-6,NA,CASSYRRIDSPLHF,TGTGCCAGCAGCTACAGGAGAATTGATTCACCCCTCCACTTT
many,TRBV11-2,TRBJ1-1,NA,CASSPERLQNTEAFF,TGTGCCAGCAGCCCCGAGAGACTGCAGAACACTGAAGCTTTCTTT
many,TRBV12-3/TRBV12-4,TRBJ1-1,NA,CASERPGNPVNTEAFF,TGTGCCAGCGAGAGGCCGGGGAACCCAGTGAACACTGAAGCTTTCTTT
many,TRBV7-6,TRBJ2-5,TRBD2,CASSPKRGRQETQYF,TGTGCCAGCAGCCCAAAGCGGGGGCGACAAGAGACCCAGTACTTC
many,TRBV4-2,TRBJ2-1,NA,CASSQGLANEQFF,TGTGCCAGCAGCCAAGGGCTAGCGAATGAGCAGTTCTTC
many,TRBV11-2,TRBJ2-3,TRBD2,CASSPLAGFTQYF,TGTGCCAGCAGTCCTCTAGCGGGGTTTACGCAGTATTTT
NA,TRBV7-9,TRBJ2-4,TRBD2,CASSPGTTGAKNIQYF,TGTGCCAGCAGCCCGGGGACTACCGGAGCCAAAAACATTCAGTACTTC
NA,TRBV7-2,TRBJ1-6,NA,CESSPFRTDESPLHF,TGTGAAAGCAGCCCATTCCGGACGGACGAATCACCCCTCCACTTT
NA,TRBV6-2/TRBV6-3,TRBJ1-1,NA,CASSYLGGRLEDSF,TGTGCCAGCAGTTACTTGGGGGGCAGACTCGAAGATTCCTTT
many,TRBV7-3,TRBJ2-1,NA,CASSLGPGQNNEQFF,TGTGCCAGCAGCTTAGGCCCAGGCCAAAATAATGAGCAGTTCTTC
many,TRBV6-6,TRBJ1-1,NA,CASSYSRGQGNTEAFF,TGTGCCAGCAGTTACTCGAGGGGTCAGGGGAACACTGAAGCTTTCTTT
many,TRBV2,TRBJ1-4,NA,CASSVDRANEKLFF,TGTGCCAGCAGTGTTGATAGGGCCAATGAAAAACTGTTTTTT